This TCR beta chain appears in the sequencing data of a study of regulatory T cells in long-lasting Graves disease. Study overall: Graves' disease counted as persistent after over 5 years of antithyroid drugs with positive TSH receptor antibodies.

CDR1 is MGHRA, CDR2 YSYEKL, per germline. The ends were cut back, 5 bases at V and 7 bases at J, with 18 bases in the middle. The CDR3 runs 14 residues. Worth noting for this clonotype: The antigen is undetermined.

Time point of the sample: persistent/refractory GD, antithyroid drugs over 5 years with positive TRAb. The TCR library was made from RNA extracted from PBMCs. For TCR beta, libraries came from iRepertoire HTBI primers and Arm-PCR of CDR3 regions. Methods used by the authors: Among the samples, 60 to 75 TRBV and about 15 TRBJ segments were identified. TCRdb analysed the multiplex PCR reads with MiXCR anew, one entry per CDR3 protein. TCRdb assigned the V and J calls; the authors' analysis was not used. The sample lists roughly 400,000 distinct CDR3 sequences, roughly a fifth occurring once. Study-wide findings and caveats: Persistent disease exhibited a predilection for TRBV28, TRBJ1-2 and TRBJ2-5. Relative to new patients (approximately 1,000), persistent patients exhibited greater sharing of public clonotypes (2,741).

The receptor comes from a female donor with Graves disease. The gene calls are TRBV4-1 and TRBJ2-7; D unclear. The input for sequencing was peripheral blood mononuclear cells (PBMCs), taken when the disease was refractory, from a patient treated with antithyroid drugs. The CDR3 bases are TGCGCCAGCAGCACTACCGGCAATAGTGGGGAGCAGTACTTC. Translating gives CASSTTGNSGEQYF.